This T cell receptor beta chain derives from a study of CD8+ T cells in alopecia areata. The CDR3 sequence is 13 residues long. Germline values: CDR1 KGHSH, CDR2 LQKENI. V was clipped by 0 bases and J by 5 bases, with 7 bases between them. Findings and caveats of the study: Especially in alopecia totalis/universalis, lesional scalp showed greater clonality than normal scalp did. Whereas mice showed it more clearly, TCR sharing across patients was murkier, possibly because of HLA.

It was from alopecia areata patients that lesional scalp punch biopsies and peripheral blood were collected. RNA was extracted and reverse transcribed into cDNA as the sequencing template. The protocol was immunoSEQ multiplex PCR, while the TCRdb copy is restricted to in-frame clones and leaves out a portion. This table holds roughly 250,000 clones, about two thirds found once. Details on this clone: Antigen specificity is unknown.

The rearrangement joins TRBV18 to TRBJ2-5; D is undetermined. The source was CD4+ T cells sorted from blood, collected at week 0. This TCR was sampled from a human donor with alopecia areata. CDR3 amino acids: CASSPPSWETQYF. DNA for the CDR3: TGTGCCAGCTCACCACCGAGTTGGGAGACCCAGTACTTC.